Presented here are 22 T cell receptor beta chains from one specimen sequenced in a study of blood T cell repertoires in COVID-19. Clones were read by immunoSEQ multiplex PCR, and TCRdb kept only the in-frame ones, dropping some. Among over 250,000 clones listed, about 89% were seen once. Sequences were obtained from PBMCs or T cells enriched from blood (not recorded which). The origin of the receptors is a man aged 40-49 years who had recovered from COVID-19.

The gene calls are TRBV7-8 and TRBJ2-5, with D hard to call. There are 15 residues in the CDR3. Trimming shortened V by 1 base and J by 3 bases, and 12 bases separated the two germline ends. Germline V gene lookup returns CDR1 SGHVS and CDR2 FQNEAQ. CDR3 loop: CASSLDVSLKETQYF. CDR3 DNA: TGTGCCAGCAGCTTAGATGTTAGCCTGAAAGAGACCCAGTACTTC.

The rearrangement joins TRBV10-3 to TRBJ2-7, with TRBD1 matching over 8 bases. After removal of 4 bases from V and 6 bases from J, the junction contained 8 bases not matched to a gene. There are 14 residues in the CDR3. Germline values: CDR1 ENHRY, CDR2 SYGVKD. Here the CDR3 reads CAISGTGQVTEQYF. CDR3 in DNA: TGTGCCATCAGTGGGACGGGACAGGTAACCGAGCAGTACTTC.

The V gene is TRBV6-1, the J gene TRBJ1-1, with TRBD1 matching over 8 bases. CDR1 and CDR2 (germline): MNHNS, SASEGT. The V and J ends lost 2 bases and 1 base, in that order; junction bases with no gene match: 6. The length of the CDR3 is 16 residues. Written as DNA, the CDR3 is TGTGCCAGCAGTGAAAGAAGACAGGGGTGGAACACTGAAGCTTTCTTT. It yields the protein CASSERRQGWNTEAFF.

The chain uses TRBV4-2 and TRBJ1-1, with TRBD1 identical over 7 bases. In germline, CDR1 is LGHNA, CDR2 YNFKEQ. The CDR3 has 18 residues. The V gene end was trimmed by 0 bases and the J gene end by 1 base; junction bases not matched to a gene: 11. CDR3 in amino acids: CASSQDKFLTGRNTEAFF. The CDR3 region has the DNA TGTGCCAGCAGCCAAGATAAGTTTTTGACAGGGAGGAACACTGAAGCTTTCTTT.

The chain links TRBV7-9 to TRBJ1-6, with 9 bases lining up with TRBD1. Germline CDR1 and CDR2: SEHNR and FQNEAQ (reference sequence). With V trimmed by 5 bases and J by 8 bases, 19 bases remained unmatched. The CDR3 sequence is 19 residues long. The CDR3 nucleotides read TGTGCCAGCAGCCCCGTGGCGTTCACAAGGACAGGGGTTTATTCACCCCTCCACTTT. Amino acid sequence: CASSPVAFTRTGVYSPLHF.

CDR3 nucleotides: TGTGCCTGGAGTGTCCCCCCGACAGGGGGCGGTTCACCCCTCCACTTT. Its protein is CAWSVPPTGGGSPLHF. The rearrangement links TRBV30 to TRBJ1-6, with TRBD1 matching over 10 bases. The CDR3 loop spans 16 amino acids. Germline V gene sequence: CDR1 GTSNPN, CDR2 SVGIG (reference sequence). The V and J ends lost 0 bases and 9 bases, in that order; junction bases with no gene match: 8. The full variable domain, its missing parts supplied by reference TRBV30 and TRBJ1-6, is SQTIHQWPATLVQPVGSPLSLECTVEGTSNPNLYWYRQAAGRGLQLLFYSVGIGQISSEVPQNLSASRPQDRQFILSSKKLLLSDSGFYLCAWSVPPTGGGSPLHFGNGTRLTVT.

This chain links TRBV9 with TRBJ1-1; TRBD1 might be the D (6 bases). Germline loops: CDR1 SGDLS, CDR2 YYNGEE. The CDR3 contains 17 residues. Trimming shortened V by 0 bases and J by 2 bases, and 17 bases separated the two germline ends. The CDR3 is CASSVGLGAGVNTEAFF. As DNA, the CDR3 is TGTGCCAGCAGCGTAGGGCTAGGGGCAGGGGTCAACACTGAAGCTTTCTTT.

The chain joins TRBV5-5 to TRBJ1-5, with D possibly matching TRBD1 (5 bases). Trimming removed 1 base at V and 1 base at J, with 15 bases between. CDR1 is SGHKS and CDR2 is YYEKEE in the germline V gene (reference sequence). This CDR3 spans 17 amino acids. The CDR3 DNA sequence: TGTGCCAGCAGCTTGCCAGGGTCAGGTTCAAGCAATCAGCCCCAGCATTTT. This gives the protein CASSLPGSGSSNQPQHF. The entire variable domain, with the rest obtained from reference TRBV5-5 and TRBJ1-5, is as follows: DAGVTQSPTHLIKTRGQQVTLRCSPISGHKSVSWYQQVLGQGPQFIFQYYEKEERGRGNFPDRFSARQFPNYSSELNVNALLLGDSALYLCASSLPGSGSSNQPQHFGDGTRLSIL.

The chain recombines TRBV5-1 with TRBJ2-1; 11 bases fit TRBD2. The CDR3 spans 16 residues. Germline trimming cut 4 bases from V and 9 bases from J; bases unmatched to any gene: 12. Per the germline V gene, CDR1 is SGHRS and CDR2 is YFSETQ. The CDR3: CASSPLAGAAHGEQFF. The CDR3 coding sequence is TGCGCCAGCAGCCCACTAGCGGGAGCCGCACACGGTGAGCAGTTCTTC.

This clone was observed a handful of times. The rearrangement uses TRBV23-1 and TRBJ2-2; D call uncertain. TRBV23-1 is treated as an ORF (open reading frame) with a function not yet certain. CDR3 size: 13 residues. Trimming cost V 5 bases and J 3 bases, with 7 bases left between them. The CDR3 protein is CASSLEDTGELFF. CDR3 DNA: TGCGCCAGCAGTTTAGAAGACACCGGGGAGCTGTTTTTT.

The chain has TRBV7-3 and TRBJ2-1, with 7 nucleotides matching TRBD2. V lost 5 bases, J lost 0 bases, and 7 bases stayed unmatched. This CDR3 has 16 amino acids. Germline assignment: CDR1 SGHTA and CDR2 FQGTGA. As DNA, the CDR3 is TGTGCCAGCAGCACAGCGGGGTTGAGCTCCTACAATGAGCAGTTCTTC. Translation gives CASSTAGLSSYNEQFF. The full variable domain, rest sourced from reference TRBV7-3 and TRBJ2-1, is GAGVSQTPSNKVTEKGKYVELRCDPISGHTALYWYRQSLGQGPEFLIYFQGTGAADDSGLPNDRFFAVRPEGSVSTLKIQRTERGDSAVYLCASSTAGLSSYNEQFFGPGTRLTVL.

The chain couples TRBV6-1 to TRBJ2-1; TRBD1 matches 7 bases. Unmatched junction bases numbered 7, after V lost 3 bases and J lost 5 bases. This CDR3 has 15 amino acids. The germline gives CDR1 MNHNS, CDR2 SASEGT. CDR3 sequence: CASSELRGRDNEQFF. In DNA, the CDR3 is TGTGCCAGCAGTGAGTTGAGGGGGCGGGACAATGAGCAGTTCTTC.

The chain joins TRBV19 to TRBJ2-1, with a weak D call TRBD2 (5 bases). The CDR3 is 16 amino acids. Deletions cut 6 bases from V and 0 bases from J, with 15 bases between. CDR1 is LNHDA, CDR2 SQIVND, per germline (reference sequence). The CDR3 nucleotides are TGTGCCAGTAGCCCCCGGGCTCGGGGCTCCTACAATGAGCAGTTCTTC. Translating gives CASSPRARGSYNEQFF. The full variable domain, its missing parts supplied by reference TRBV19 and TRBJ2-1, is DGGITQSPKYLFRKEGQNVTLSCEQNLNHDAMYWYRQDPGQGLRLIYYSQIVNDFQKGDIAEGYSVSREKKESFPLTVTSAQKNPTAFYLCASSPRARGSYNEQFFGPGTRLTVL.

This clone appeared once. The chain recombines TRBV13 with TRBJ2-7; D unclear. The germline CDR1 and CDR2 sequences are PRHDT and FYEKMQ (reference sequence). Between the trimmed V and J ends, which lost 6 bases and 4 bases, there was a span of 13 bases. The CDR3 loop spans 13 amino acids. The CDR3 spells CASRSERSYEQYF. CDR3 bases: TGTGCCAGCAGGTCGGAAAGGAGTTACGAGCAGTACTTC. The full variable domain, its missing parts supplied by reference TRBV13 and TRBJ2-7, is AAGVIQSPRHLIKEKRETATLKCYPIPRHDTVYWYQQGPGQDPQFLISFYEKMQSDKGSIPDRFSAQQFSDYHSELNMSSLELGDSALYFCASRSERSYEQYFGPGTRLTVT.

The gene calls are TRBV25-1 and TRBJ2-3, with 8 bases that match TRBD2. Trimming cost V 7 bases and J 2 bases; bases outside gene matches: 11. Germline V CDR1 and CDR2: MGHDK, SYGVNS. The CDR3 length is 16 residues. The CDR3 bases are TGTGCCAGCACCCATCCCACGGGGGGGCCCACAGATACGCAGTATTTT. This gives the protein CASTHPTGGPTDTQYF.

A few counts support this clone. The chain uses TRBV5-1 and TRBJ2-3; 7 nucleotides align to TRBD2. Germline CDR1 SGHRS, CDR2 YFSETQ. The CDR3 has 16 residues. The V segment lost 0 bases and the J segment 5 bases; nucleotides outside the gene matches: 9. CDR3: CASSLGLAGGVDTQYF. CDR3 in DNA: TGCGCCAGCAGCTTGGGGTTAGCGGGTGGTGTAGATACGCAGTATTTT.

The chain carries TRBV5-6 and TRBJ1-1; 9 positions match TRBD1. The CDR3 runs to 15 residues. Trimming removed 4 bases from V and 3 bases from J; junction bases left unmatched: 7. Germline V lookup: CDR1 SGHDT, CDR2 YYEEEE. The CDR3 sequence is CASSIGQGWYTEAFF. CDR3 in DNA: TGTGCCAGCAGCATAGGACAGGGGTGGTACACTGAAGCTTTCTTT.

This sequence joins TRBV19 and TRBJ2-5, with TRBD2 matching 10 bases. The germline V gene encodes CDR1 LNHDA and CDR2 SQIVND (reference sequence). The CDR3 consists of 16 residues. With V trimmed by 6 bases and J by 4 bases, 11 bases remained unmatched. The CDR3 spells CASRPSASGSGETQYF. The CDR3 nucleotides are TGTGCCAGTAGGCCCTCGGCTAGCGGGAGTGGAGAGACCCAGTACTTC.

The genes are TRBV19 and TRBJ2-1, with TRBD1 identical over 8 bases. The junction had 6 bases not matched to a gene; V was cut back by 6 bases and J by 2 bases. This CDR3 contains 15 residues. The germline CDR1 and CDR2 sequences are LNHDA and SQIVND (reference sequence). In nucleotides, the CDR3 is TGTGCCAGTAGACCGGGACAGGCTACCTACAATGAGCAGTTCTTC. Protein: CASRPGQATYNEQFF.

The chain uses TRBV18 and TRBJ1-5, with 9 bases aligning to TRBD1. J was trimmed by 6 bases and V by 3 bases; bases with no gene match: 6. CDR3 length: 15 amino acids. The germline CDR1 and CDR2 sequences are KGHSH and LQKENI. The CDR3 nucleotides are TGTGCCAGCTCACCGGGACAGGGCGTAATTCAGCCCCAGCATTTT. Translation gives CASSPGQGVIQPQHF.

The V and J genes are TRBV19 and TRBJ2-3, with TRBD1 matching over 7 bases. This CDR3 has 11 residues. Germline lookup yields CDR1 LNHDA and CDR2 SQIVND (reference sequence). Losses at the gene ends were 5 bases for V and 10 bases for J; bases not matched to a gene: 3. For the CDR3, the DNA is TGTGCCAGTAGTCGCAGGGGGTCGCAGTATTTT. Its translation: CASSRRGSQYF.

CDR3 coding DNA: TGCGCCAGCAGCCACGGACAGGGGTTTAATTCACCCCTCCACTTT. This sequence encodes CASSHGQGFNSPLHF. The genes are TRBV4-1 and TRBJ1-6; 9 bases are a match to TRBD1. There are 15 residues in the CDR3. With V trimmed by 3 bases and J by 6 bases, 3 bases remained unmatched. Germline CDR1 and CDR2: MGHRA and YSYEKL.